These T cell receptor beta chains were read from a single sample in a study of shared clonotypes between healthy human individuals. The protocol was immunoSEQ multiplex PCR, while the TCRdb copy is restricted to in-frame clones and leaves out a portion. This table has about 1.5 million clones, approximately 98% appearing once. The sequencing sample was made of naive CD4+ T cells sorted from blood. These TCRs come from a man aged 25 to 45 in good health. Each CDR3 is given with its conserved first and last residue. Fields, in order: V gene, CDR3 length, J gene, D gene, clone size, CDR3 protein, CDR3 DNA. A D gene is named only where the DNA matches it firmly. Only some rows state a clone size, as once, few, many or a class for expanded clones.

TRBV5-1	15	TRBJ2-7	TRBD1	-	CASSSRDRAYDEQYF	TGCGCCAGCAGCTCCCGGGACAGGGCCTATGACGAGCAGTACTTC
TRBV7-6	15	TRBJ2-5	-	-	CASSFVGGTGETQYF	TGTGCCAGCAGTTTTGTAGGGGGTACTGGGGAGACCCAGTACTTC
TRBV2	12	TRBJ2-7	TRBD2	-	CASSTSAGEQYF	TGTGCCAGTTCTACTAGCGCGGGCGAGCAGTACTTC
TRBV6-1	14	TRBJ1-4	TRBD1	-	CASSGQGGDEKLFF	TGTGCCAGCAGTGGACAGGGAGGGGATGAAAAACTGTTTTTT
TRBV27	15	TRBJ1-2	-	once	CASSLYRQGNYGYTF	TGTGCCAGCAGTTTATATCGCCAGGGTAACTATGGCTACACCTTC
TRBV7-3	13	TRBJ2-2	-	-	CASSLDGSGELFF	TGTGCCAGCAGCTTAGACGGCTCCGGGGAGCTGTTTTTT
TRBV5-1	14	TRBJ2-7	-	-	CASSSAPPSYEQYF	TGCGCCAGCAGCTCGGCTCCACCGTCCTACGAGCAGTACTTC
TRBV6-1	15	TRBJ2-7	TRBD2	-	CASRPGTSGSYEQYF	TGTGCCAGCAGACCCGGGACTAGCGGGTCCTACGAGCAGTACTTC
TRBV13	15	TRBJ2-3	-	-	CASSSTGSSTDTQYF	TGTGCCAGCAGCTCCACGGGTTCTAGCACAGATACGCAGTATTTT
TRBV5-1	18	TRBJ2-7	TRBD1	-	CASSLGSSGVRGLYEQYF	TGCGCCAGCAGCTTGGGGAGTTCGGGCGTCAGGGGGCTGTACGAGCAGTACTTC
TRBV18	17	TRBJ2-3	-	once	CASSPPGRAAGTDTQYF	TGTGCCAGCTCACCACCGGGCAGGGCGGCTGGGACAGATACGCAGTATTTT
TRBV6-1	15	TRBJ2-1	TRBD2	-	CASRPAGGPHNEQFF	TGTGCCAGCAGGCCAGCGGGAGGCCCCCACAATGAGCAGTTCTTC
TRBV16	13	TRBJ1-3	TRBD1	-	CASGTGTGNTIYF	TGTGCCAGCGGGACAGGCACCGGAAACACCATATATTTT
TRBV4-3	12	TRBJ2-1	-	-	CASSQRRNEQFF	TGCGCCAGCAGCCAACGGCGAAATGAGCAGTTCTTC
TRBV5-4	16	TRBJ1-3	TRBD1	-	CASSLGDRGGGNTIYF	TGTGCCAGCAGCTTGGGTGACAGGGGAGGTGGAAACACCATATATTTT
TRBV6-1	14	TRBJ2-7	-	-	CASSEALLAYEQYF	TGTGCCAGCAGTGAAGCGCTTCTTGCCTACGAGCAGTACTTC
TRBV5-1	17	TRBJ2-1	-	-	CASSSLGRDAPDNEQFF	TGCGCCAGCAGCTCGCTCGGCCGTGACGCCCCTGACAATGAGCAGTTCTTC
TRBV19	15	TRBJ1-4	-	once	CASSRAPATNEKLFF	TGTGCCAGTAGCCGAGCCCCAGCAACTAATGAAAAACTGTTTTTT
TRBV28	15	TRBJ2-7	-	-	CASSFPIGGRYEQYF	TGTGCCAGCAGTTTCCCTATCGGCGGCCGCTACGAGCAGTACTTC
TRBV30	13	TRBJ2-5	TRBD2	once	CAWFGGGKETQYF	TGTGCCTGGTTCGGGGGGGGAAAAGAGACCCAGTACTTC
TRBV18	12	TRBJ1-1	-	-	CASSSGATEAFF	TGTGCCAGCTCCTCAGGTGCGACTGAAGCTTTCTTT
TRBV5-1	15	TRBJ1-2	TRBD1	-	CASRPGTGGTYGYTF	TGCGCCAGCAGACCGGGGACAGGGGGCACCTATGGCTACACCTTC
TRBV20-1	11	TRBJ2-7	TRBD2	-	CSAVSGGEQYF	TGCAGTGCGGTATCGGGGGGCGAGCAGTACTTC
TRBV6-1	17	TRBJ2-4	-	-	CASSEEALRWAKNIQYF	TGTGCCAGCAGTGAGGAGGCCCTTCGGTGGGCCAAAAACATTCAGTACTTC
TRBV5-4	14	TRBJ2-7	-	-	CASSGLQGPYEQYF	TGTGCCAGCAGCGGTCTGCAGGGCCCCTACGAGCAGTACTTC
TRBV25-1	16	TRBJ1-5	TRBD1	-	CASSAEQGGFSQPQHF	TGTGCCAGCAGTGCGGAACAGGGGGGGTTCAGTCAGCCCCAGCATTTT
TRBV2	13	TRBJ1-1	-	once	CATLAEGNTEAFF	TGTGCCACCTTGGCTGAAGGGAACACTGAAGCTTTCTTT
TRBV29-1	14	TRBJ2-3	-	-	CSFLGGTSTDTQYF	TGCAGCTTCCTAGGGGGTACAAGCACAGATACGCAGTATTTT
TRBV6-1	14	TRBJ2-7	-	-	CASSETGTDYEQYF	TGTGCCAGCAGTGAAACCGGGACGGACTACGAGCAGTACTTC
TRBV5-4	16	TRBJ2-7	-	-	CASSPLGRGGYHEQYF	TGTGCCAGCAGCCCACTGGGCAGGGGAGGATATCACGAGCAGTACTTC
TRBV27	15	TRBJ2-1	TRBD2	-	CASTVGLAEYNEQFF	TGTGCCAGCACCGTTGGACTAGCGGAGTACAATGAGCAGTTCTTC
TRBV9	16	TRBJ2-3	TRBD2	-	CASSATSGRAPDTQYF	TGTGCCAGCAGCGCGACTAGCGGGAGGGCCCCAGATACGCAGTATTTT
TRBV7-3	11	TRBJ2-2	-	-	CASGYTGELFF	TGTGCCAGCGGCTACACCGGGGAGCTGTTTTTT
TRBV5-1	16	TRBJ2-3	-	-	CASSLYGGAMTDTQYF	TGCGCCAGCAGCTTGTACGGGGGCGCAATGACAGATACGCAGTATTTT
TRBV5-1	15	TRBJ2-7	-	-	CASSLDAARAYEQYF	TGCGCCAGCAGCTTGGATGCGGCCAGGGCCTACGAGCAGTACTTC
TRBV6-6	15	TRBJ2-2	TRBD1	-	CASIQTGGHTGELFF	TGTGCCAGCATCCAGACAGGGGGGCACACCGGGGAGCTGTTTTTT
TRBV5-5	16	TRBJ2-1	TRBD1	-	CASSLSPGQGNWEQFF	TGTGCCAGCAGCTTATCTCCGGGACAGGGGAATTGGGAGCAGTTCTTC
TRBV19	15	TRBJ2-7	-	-	CASSRSIDYSYEQYF	TGTGCCAGTAGTCGGAGTATTGACTACTCCTACGAGCAGTACTTC
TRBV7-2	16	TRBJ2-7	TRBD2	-	CASSLGGLAGVNEQYF	TGTGCCAGCAGCTTAGGAGGACTAGCGGGAGTCAACGAGCAGTACTTC
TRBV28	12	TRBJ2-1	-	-	CASRRLRNEQFF	TGTGCCAGCAGACGACTGAGAAATGAGCAGTTCTTC
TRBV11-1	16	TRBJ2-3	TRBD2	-	CASSLRPLAGTDTQYF	TGTGCCAGCAGCTTACGTCCCCTAGCGGGAACGGATACGCAGTATTTT
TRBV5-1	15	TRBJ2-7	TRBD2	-	CASSLDLAGLYEQYF	TGCGCCAGCAGCTTGGATCTAGCGGGACTATACGAGCAGTACTTC
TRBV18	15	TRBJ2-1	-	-	CASQTGLDSYNEQFF	TGTGCCAGTCAAACAGGACTCGACTCCTACAATGAGCAGTTCTTC
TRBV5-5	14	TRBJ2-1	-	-	CASSLANRYNEQFF	TGTGCCAGCAGCTTGGCCAACAGATACAATGAGCAGTTCTTC
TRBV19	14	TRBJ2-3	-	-	CASRRRASTDTQYF	TGTGCCAGTAGGAGGAGGGCGAGTACAGATACGCAGTATTTT
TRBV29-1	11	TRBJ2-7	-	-	CSVEDGHEQYF	TGCAGCGTTGAGGATGGTCACGAGCAGTACTTC
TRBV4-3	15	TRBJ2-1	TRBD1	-	CASSQDPQTGWEQFF	TGCGCCAGCAGCCAAGATCCCCAGACAGGGTGGGAGCAGTTCTTC
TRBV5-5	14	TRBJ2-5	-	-	CASSLEGQERTQYF	TGTGCCAGCAGCTTGGAGGGGCAGGAGAGGACCCAGTACTTC
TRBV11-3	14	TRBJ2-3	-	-	CASSVRGGTDTQYF	TGTGCCAGCAGCGTTAGGGGTGGCACAGATACGCAGTATTTT
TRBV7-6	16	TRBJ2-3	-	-	CASSPRRSASTDTQYF	TGTGCCAGCAGCCCCAGGAGGTCCGCGAGCACAGATACGCAGTATTTT
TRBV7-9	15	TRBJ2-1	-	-	CASSLGQGINNEQFF	TGTGCCAGCAGCTTAGGGCAGGGGATCAACAATGAGCAGTTCTTC
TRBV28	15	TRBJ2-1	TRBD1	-	CASNEGTGYNNEQFF	TGTGCCAGCAACGAAGGGACAGGGTACAACAATGAGCAGTTCTTC
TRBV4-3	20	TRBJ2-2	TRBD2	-	CASSPSRLAGGPWNTGELFF	TGCGCCAGCAGCCCGTCCCGACTAGCGGGAGGGCCTTGGAACACCGGGGAGCTGTTTTTT
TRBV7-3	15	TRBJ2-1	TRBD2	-	CASSATSGLYNEQFF	TGTGCCAGCAGCGCCACTAGCGGTCTCTACAATGAGCAGTTCTTC
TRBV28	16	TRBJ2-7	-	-	CASSLGGSGGTYEQYF	TGTGCCAGCAGTTTAGGGGGGAGCGGAGGGACCTACGAGCAGTACTTC
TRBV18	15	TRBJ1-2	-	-	CASSPIELLWHGYTF	TGTGCCAGCTCACCAATTGAACTCCTATGGCATGGCTACACCTTC
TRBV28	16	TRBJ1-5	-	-	CASSLPGSGGGQPQHF	TGTGCCAGCAGTTTACCCGGCTCCGGGGGAGGTCAGCCCCAGCATTTT
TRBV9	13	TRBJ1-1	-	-	CASSAQPNTEAFF	TGTGCCAGCAGCGCGCAACCAAACACTGAAGCTTTCTTT
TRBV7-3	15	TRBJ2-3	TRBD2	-	CASSPLAGAADTQYF	TGTGCCAGCAGCCCGTTAGCGGGAGCGGCAGATACGCAGTATTTT
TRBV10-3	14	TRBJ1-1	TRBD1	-	CASRAGGSFTEAFF	TGTGCCTCGCGGGCAGGGGGTAGTTTCACTGAAGCTTTCTTT